This TCR beta chain originates from a study of T-cell memory formation after mild COVID-19. Study outcomes and limitations: CD4+ bias marked clones expanding day 15 to 37, unlike balanced contracting clones.

As concerns this clonotype: Its antigen is not identified.

The CDR3 runs 14 residues. Trimming removed 5 bases at V and 4 bases at J, with 15 bases between. The germline CDR1 and CDR2 sequences are SGHTA and FQGNSA. Using its own MiXCR run on the 5' RACE reads, TCRdb lists one record per CDR3 protein. The table has 500,000 to 550,000 distinct CDR3 sequences, around 20% seen once. The receptor was derived from an adult woman who had mild COVID-19 (a few samples of this study predate the infection). Cell type and time point are not known. The sample comprised PBMCs or a T cell subset sorted from them (not recorded which). The J gene is TRBJ2-7, the V gene TRBV7-2; unclear D gene. CDR3: CASSPVAGVYEQYF. DNA of the CDR3: TGTGCCAGCAGCCCCGTCGCAGGAGTTTACGAGCAGTACTTC.